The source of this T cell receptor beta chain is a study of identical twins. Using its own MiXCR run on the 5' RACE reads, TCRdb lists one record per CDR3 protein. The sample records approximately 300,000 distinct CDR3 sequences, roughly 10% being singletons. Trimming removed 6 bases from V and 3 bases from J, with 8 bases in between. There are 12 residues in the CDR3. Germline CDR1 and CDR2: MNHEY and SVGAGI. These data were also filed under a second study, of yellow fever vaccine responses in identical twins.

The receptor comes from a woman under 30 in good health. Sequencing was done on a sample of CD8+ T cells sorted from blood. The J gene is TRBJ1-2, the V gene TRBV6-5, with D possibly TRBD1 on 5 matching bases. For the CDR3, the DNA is TGTGCCAGCAGCGGGGGTCACTATGGCTACACCTTC. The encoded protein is CASSGGHYGYTF.